This T cell receptor (beta chain) was captured by sequencing in a study of T-cell memory formation after mild COVID-19 (dated by TCRdb to the early 2020s). About the full investigation: TCR sequence clusters from the two donors were largely donor specific. In a couple of donors, T-cell clones that expanded and contracted after mild COVID-19 were tracked by sequencing TCRalpha and TCRbeta repertoires over time. The cohort comprised two young, previously healthy adult volunteers, one female and one male.

General findings and caveats noted by the study authors: Clones that contracted from day 15 to 85 showed balanced CD4/CD8 phenotypes, whereas a second wave of clones that expanded from day 15 to 37 leaned towards CD4+. SARS-CoV-2 specificity was not confirmed for the second-wave clones peaking on day 37. The detection of some responding clones in pre-infection memory suggests that pre-existing cross-reactive memory T cells joined the SARS-CoV-2 response. Contracting CD4+ clones were found mainly in CM and EM memory subsets, while CD8+ clones were enriched in EMRA. The study covered only two mild cases, and larger cohorts including severe cases with pre-infection samples were considered necessary.

Trimming takes 0 bases off V and 3 bases off J; junction bases not matched to a gene: 12. The CDR3 sequence holds 18 residues, the cysteine and phenylalanine included. Solely the CDR3 DNA is kept, with 54 bases framed from the first base. The germline V gene yields SGHRS for CDR1 and YFSETQ for CDR2. TCRdb names Illumina NovaSeq 6000 as the instrument used. cDNA libraries for TCRalpha and TCRbeta were prepared by 5'RACE using constant-segment primers, with sample barcodes and unique molecular identifiers added. RNA was extracted from every sample with Trizol reagent. The libraries were amplified in two PCR steps, and the second step added a second sample barcode and Illumina TruSeq adapters. Sequencing of libraries was performed on an Illumina NovaSeq with 2 x 150 bp paired-end reads. Per the original workflow: The reads were demultiplexed and collapsed into UMI-guided consensus sequences using migec v1.2.7. Using mixcr v2.1.11, UMI consensuses were aligned to TRA and TRB V and J templates and then assembled into clonotypes. Clonotypes were classified as expanded or contracted when called significant by both edgeR and NoisET, with noise models trained on biological replicates. edgeR calls used a false discovery rate-adjusted p below 0.01 and a log2 fold-change threshold of 1. As an exploratory analysis of dynamics, max-normalized trajectories of the 1000 most abundant clonotypes were examined with PCA combined with hierarchical clustering. Separately sequenced CD4+ and CD8+ repertoires were used to assign the CD4 or CD8 phenotype of responding clones. Starting from the raw public reads, TCRdb applied fastp trimming at Q25, assembled clones with MiXCR and retained in-frame beta chains. Duplicate CDR3 protein sequences are folded into a single record with the most common DNA and genes. The V and J calls and clone size are TCRdb's, not the authors'. The sample contains 250,000 to 300,000 distinct CDR3 sequences, about a sixth of them found a single time. Under 25% of the sample goes to the ten largest clones.

In the case of this clonotype: The antigen it binds to is not known. Per-nucleotide qualities are absent, and no much larger clonotype sits a single base away.

Ficoll-Paque density gradient centrifugation was used to isolate PBMCs. The chain is assembled from TRBV5-1 and TRBJ2-5, and TRBD2 aligns with 9 junction nucleotides. The sequenced sample was PBMCs or a T cell subset sorted from them (not recorded which). The sequence derives from a young man who had mild COVID-19 (a few samples of this study predate the infection). The sample titles of this study are shuffled in the database, so cell type and time point are left out; the donor was told from shared clones. The nucleotide sequence reads as follows: TGCGCCAGCAGCTTGGCCAGGAATAGCGGGGGCGTAAAAGAGACCCAGTACTTC. It translates to CASSLARNSGGVKETQYF.